This is a list of T cell receptor beta chains from one sample in a study of Ad26.COV2.S vaccination and SARS-CoV-2 variants. The table came from immunoSEQ multiplex PCR; TCRdb's copy has only in-frame clones and leaves some out. The data show about 280,000 clones, 87% seen once. The material sequenced was peripheral blood, taken in a trial of Ad26.COV2.S vaccine versus placebo. The source is a person between 18 and 60 years old who received the Ad26.COV2.S COVID-19 vaccine or a placebo. The CDR3 runs from the conserved cysteine through the conserved F or W. The D gene is left open where the match is weak. Expanded clones are given a class, and other clones once, few, many or no size at all.

>-|TRBJ1-3|-|TRBV19
CASSTQGTGNTIYF
TGTGCCAGTAGTACACAGGGAACTGGAAACACCATATATTTT
>-|TRBJ1-2|TRBD1|TRBV6-6
CASSYGTRQGGGYTF
TGTGCCAGCAGTTATGGGACCCGACAGGGGGGAGGCTACACCTTC
>-|TRBJ1-5|-|TRBV4-1
CASSQEGTSLGAAQHF
TGCGCCAGCAGCCAAGAAGGGACCTCATTGGGGGCAGCCCAGCATTTT
>once|TRBJ1-3|-|TRBV9
CASSVDSSSGNTIYF
TGTGCCAGCAGCGTAGACAGTAGCTCTGGAAACACCATATATTTT
>-|TRBJ2-7|-|TRBV4-1
CASSQGSSPYEQYF
TGCGCCAGCAGCCAAGGTTCCAGTCCCTACGAGCAGTACTTC
>-|TRBJ2-1|-|TRBV27
CASSVDQRYNEQFF
TGTGCCAGCAGTGTGGACCAGAGGTACAATGAGCAGTTCTTC
>-|TRBJ2-7|-|TRBV7-9
CASSTLQEGSYEQYF
TGTGCCAGCAGCACTTTACAGGAGGGCTCCTACGAGCAGTACTTC
>-|TRBJ1-2|-|TRBV27
CASSLTGNYGYTF
TGTGCCAGCTCCTTAACTGGTAACTATGGCTACACCTTC
>-|TRBJ2-6|TRBD2|TRBV4-2
CASSPSLAGGSGANVLTF
TGTGCCAGCAGCCCCTCTCTAGCGGGAGGCTCTGGGGCCAACGTCCTGACTTTC
>few|TRBJ2-3|TRBD2|TRBV2
CASSEKLPRLGRVGTQYF
TGTGCCAGCAGCGAGAAGTTACCCAGACTAGGGAGGGTTGGTACGCAGTATTTT
>once|TRBJ1-4|TRBD1|TRBV6-1
CASSERTGPNEKLFF
TGTGCCAGCAGTGAGCGGACAGGGCCTAATGAAAAACTGTTTTTT
>-|TRBJ2-7|TRBD1|TRBV15
CATSRYGTGDTYEQYF
TGTGCCACCAGCAGATACGGGACAGGGGATACCTACGAGCAGTACTTC
>-|TRBJ1-2|-|TRBV19
CASSLTSQGFGYGYTF
TGTGCCAGTAGCCTAACCTCGCAGGGTTTCGGCTATGGCTACACCTTC
>-|TRBJ1-4|-|TRBV27
CASRPGAGRSEKLFF
TGTGCCAGCCGACCGGGGGCAGGAAGATCGGAAAAACTGTTTTTT
>-|TRBJ2-6|-|TRBV6-5
CASGRSRSGANVLTF
TGTGCCAGCGGCAGGAGCCGCTCTGGGGCCAACGTCCTGACTTTC
>-|TRBJ1-5|-|TRBV12-3/TRBV12-4
CASSFGGTQPQHF
TGTGCCAGCAGTTTTGGAGGGACTCAGCCCCAGCATTTT
>-|TRBJ1-1|-|TRBV20-1
CSASGGHTEAFF
TGCAGTGCTAGTGGGGGGCATACTGAAGCTTTCTTT
>-|TRBJ1-6|TRBD1|TRBV6-2/TRBV6-3
CASSSIGTGDNSPLHF
TGTGCCAGCAGTTCAATAGGGACAGGAGATAATTCACCCCTCCACTTT
>-|TRBJ1-4|TRBD1|TRBV28
CASSQAGTAGEKLFF
TGTGCCAGCAGCCAGGCAGGGACAGCGGGTGAAAAACTGTTTTTT
>few|TRBJ2-7|-|TRBV6-1
CASSEAPPRSDEQYF
TGTGCCAGCAGTGAAGCTCCTCCGCGATCGGACGAGCAGTACTTC
>once|TRBJ2-2|TRBD2|TRBV18
CASSLTASGTRSSGELFF
TGTGCCAGCTCCCTGACCGCTTCCGGGACTAGATCCTCCGGGGAGCTGTTTTTT
>few|TRBJ1-1|TRBD1|TRBV19
CASSHRGRNTEAFF
TGTGCCAGTAGTCACAGGGGGCGGAACACTGAAGCTTTCTTT
>-|TRBJ2-7|-|TRBV6-5
CASIGWAYEQYF
TGTGCCAGTATTGGGTGGGCCTACGAGCAGTACTTC
>once|TRBJ2-1|TRBD2|TRBV19
CASTPGRLAGGNEQFF
TGTGCCAGTACCCCGGGGCGTCTAGCGGGAGGCAATGAGCAGTTCTTC
>-|TRBJ1-2|TRBD1|TRBV5-4
CASSYLGQGKWSYTF
TGTGCCAGCAGCTATCTGGGACAGGGGAAGTGGAGCTACACCTTC
>-|TRBJ2-1|-|TRBV6-4
CASSEAGINEQFF
TGTGCCAGCAGTGAAGCAGGTATCAATGAGCAGTTCTTC
>-|TRBJ1-1|TRBD1|TRBV27
CASSPRQGRGEAFF
TGTGCCAGCAGTCCCCGACAGGGAAGAGGAGAAGCTTTCTTT
>few|TRBJ1-2|-|TRBV28
CASSYDTNYGYTF
TGTGCCAGCAGCTACGACACTAACTATGGCTACACCTTC
>-|TRBJ1-1|-|TRBV2
CASRRDIRNTEAFF
TGTGCCAGCAGGAGGGACATCAGGAACACTGAAGCTTTCTTT
>once|TRBJ1-2|-|TRBV10-3
CAIEDFNYGYTF
TGTGCCATCGAGGACTTTAACTATGGCTACACCTTC
>once|TRBJ2-2|-|TRBV19
CASRSGTANTGELFF
TGTGCCAGTAGGAGCGGGACAGCGAACACCGGGGAGCTGTTTTTT
>-|TRBJ2-3|-|TRBV12-5
CASGLGTDTDTQYF
TGTGCTAGTGGTTTGGGGACAGACACAGATACGCAGTATTTT
>medium-sized|TRBJ2-7|-|TRBV19
CASSIAGSSYEQYF
TGTGCCAGTAGTATAGCCGGAAGCTCCTACGAGCAGTACTTC
>-|TRBJ1-1|TRBD1|TRBV19
CASSGQGRTEAFF
TGTGCCAGTAGTGGACAGGGTCGGACTGAAGCTTTCTTT
>-|TRBJ2-2|-|TRBV5-1
CASSLAAANTGELFF
TGCGCCAGCAGCCTTGCGGCCGCGAACACCGGGGAGCTGTTTTTT
>-|TRBJ1-1|-|TRBV11-3
CASSYGVTGEAFF
TGTGCCAGCAGCTATGGGGTTACGGGTGAAGCTTTCTTT
>once|TRBJ1-1|-|TRBV6-6
CASSNRAREKNTEAFF
TGTGCCAGCAGTAATAGGGCCCGGGAGAAGAACACTGAAGCTTTCTTT
>-|TRBJ1-1|-|TRBV6-5
CASSLGIRNTEAFF
TGTGCCAGCAGTTTGGGGATACGGAACACTGAAGCTTTCTTT
>-|TRBJ2-1|-|TRBV5-4
CASSSIRYNEQFF
TGTGCCAGCAGCTCGATCAGATACAATGAGCAGTTCTTC
>-|TRBJ2-3|-|TRBV10-2
CASRDPGTPAGDTQYF
TGCGCCAGCAGGGACCCCGGGACACCTGCGGGAGATACGCAGTATTTT
>-|TRBJ2-7|-|TRBV18
CASSPGTASSYEQYF
TGTGCCAGCTCACCGGGGACTGCGAGCTCCTACGAGCAGTACTTC
>once|TRBJ1-5|-|TRBV28
CASSLGGNVNQPQHF
TGTGCCAGCAGTTTAGGAGGCAACGTCAATCAGCCCCAGCATTTT
>-|TRBJ1-1|-|TRBV4-1
CASSQNSGSGTEAFF
TGCGCCAGCAGCCAAAACTCCGGCTCAGGCACTGAAGCTTTCTTT
>few|TRBJ2-7|TRBD2|TRBV20-1
CSVSREREQYF
TGCAGTGTATCGCGGGAGCGCGAGCAGTACTTC
>-|TRBJ2-2|-|TRBV7-6
CASSPFPQVPLWTGELFF
TGTGCCAGCAGCCCCTTTCCACAGGTTCCTTTATGGACCGGGGAGCTGTTTTTT
>-|TRBJ1-5|TRBD1|TRBV6-1
CASSDPQGSNQPQHF
TGTGCCAGCAGTGACCCACAGGGGAGCAATCAGCCCCAGCATTTT
>-|TRBJ2-7|TRBD2|TRBV10-3
CATGGTNYYEQYF
TGTGCCACGGGGGGGACAAACTACTACGAGCAGTACTTC
>-|TRBJ1-1|-|TRBV29-1
CSVGWRQNTEAFF
TGCAGCGTTGGATGGCGGCAGAACACTGAAGCTTTCTTT
>-|TRBJ2-3|TRBD1|TRBV2
CASSQVQGADTQYF
TGTGCCAGCAGTCAGGTCCAGGGGGCAGATACGCAGTATTTT
>-|TRBJ1-2|-|TRBV2
CASSEALGGYTF
TGTGCCAGCAGTGAAGCGCTCGGCGGCTACACCTTC
>-|TRBJ1-1|-|TRBV2
CASRTAREAFF
TGTGCCAGTAGGACAGCTCGTGAAGCTTTCTTT